This T cell receptor (beta chain) was sequenced during a study of cytomegalovirus exposure and HLA in healthy donors. CDR1 is SEHNR and CDR2 is FQNEAQ in the germline V gene (reference sequence). This CDR3 has 17 amino acids. Trimming removed 1 base from V and 1 base from J, with 16 bases in between. Both 60 Vbeta primers and 13 Jbeta primers went into the PCR. Clones were read by immunoSEQ multiplex PCR, and TCRdb kept only the in-frame ones, dropping some. The sample has approximately 110,000 clones, about two thirds seen once. The sequencing sample was made of PBMCs. The receptor comes from a man between 60 and 70 years old in good health and CMV-seropositive. The chain combines TRBV7-9 with TRBJ2-5; D is undetermined. The CDR3 loop reads CASSLDNRGVLQETQYF. CDR3 DNA: TGTGCCAGCAGCTTAGATAATAGAGGCGTCCTCCAAGAGACCCAGTACTTC.